Listed below are T cell receptor beta chains from one sample, sequenced in a study of blood T cell repertoires in COVID-19. Measured with immunoSEQ multiplex PCR; TCRdb has only the in-frame clones, and not every one. The sample has hundreds of thousands of clones, roughly 91% seen once. Material: peripheral blood. The receptors were gathered from a woman between 45 and 60 years old with COVID-19, enrolled during active disease. Both conserved end residues are part of each CDR3. A D gene is named only where the DNA matches it firmly. A clone size is listed for some rows: how often the clone was seen (once, few, many), or a class if it is expanded.

v_gene	d_gene	abundance	j_gene	CDR3nt	CDR3aa
TRBV3-1/TRBV3-2	TRBD1	-	TRBJ2-1	TGTGCCAGCAGCAAGACTTGGACAGGGGGCAGTGAGCAGTTCTTC	CASSKTWTGGSEQFF
TRBV7-2	-	-	TRBJ1-1	TGTGCCAGCAGCCGCCGGGGGGGTACTGAAGCTTTCTTT	CASSRRGGTEAFF
TRBV27	-	-	TRBJ1-3	TGTGCCAGCCAGGACAGCTCTGGAAACACCATATATTTT	CASQDSSGNTIYF
TRBV5-6	-	-	TRBJ1-2	TGTGCCAGCAGCTTGGCCAGAAACTATGGCTACACCTTC	CASSLARNYGYTF
TRBV7-2	-	-	TRBJ1-1	TGTGCCAGCAGCTTAAACGGGAACACTGAAGCTTTCTTT	CASSLNGNTEAFF
TRBV30	TRBD2	-	TRBJ2-5	TGTGCCTGGAGAAGCGGTAGCGGGGCGGAGACCCAGTACTTC	CAWRSGSGAETQYF
TRBV2	-	-	TRBJ1-5	TGTGCCAGCAGGGGCCTCGGACAGTATCAGCCCCAGCATTTT	CASRGLGQYQPQHF
TRBV29-1	TRBD2	-	TRBJ2-3	TGCAGCGTTGAAGCTTCCGGGACTAGCGGGGCAAAGTATACGCAGTATTTT	CSVEASGTSGAKYTQYF
TRBV2	-	-	TRBJ2-7	TGTGCCAGCAGCCTGACAGTTTTCTACGAGCAGTACTTC	CASSLTVFYEQYF
TRBV7-2	-	-	TRBJ2-1	TGTGCCAGCAGCTTAGCGGGGGCAAATGAGCAGTTCTTC	CASSLAGANEQFF
TRBV9	TRBD1	-	TRBJ1-2	TGTGCCAGCAGCTTCGGACAGGGGCAAGGGGATGGCTACACCTTC	CASSFGQGQGDGYTF
TRBV7-8	TRBD2	once	TRBJ2-7	TGTGCCAGCAGCCTGGGGGGGGACGAGCAGTACTTC	CASSLGGDEQYF
TRBV19	-	-	TRBJ1-4	TGTGCCAGTGGCATGACCGGGTCTAATGAAAAACTGTTTTTT	CASGMTGSNEKLFF
TRBV19	TRBD1	-	TRBJ1-1	TGTGCCACCCAAACAGGGGCAAGGAACACTGAAGCTTTCTTT	CATQTGARNTEAFF
TRBV28	-	-	TRBJ1-2	TGTGCCAGCAGTTTAGAAACAGGGCGCGGCTACACCTTC	CASSLETGRGYTF
TRBV5-5	-	-	TRBJ2-7	TGTGCCAGCAGCTTCGACAACGAGCAGTACTTC	CASSFDNEQYF
TRBV2	-	-	TRBJ1-6	TGTGCCACCTTACCCGGACTGTCACATTCACCCCTCCACTTT	CATLPGLSHSPLHF
TRBV2	TRBD2	-	TRBJ2-3	TGTGCCAGCAGCGGAAGGACTAGCGGGGTTGTGTATACGCAGTATTTT	CASSGRTSGVVYTQYF
TRBV10-3	-	-	TRBJ2-7	TGTGCCATCAGTAGCAATCAGGGGGAGCAGTACTTC	CAISSNQGEQYF
TRBV20-1	-	-	TRBJ1-3	TGCAGTGCTAGTACAGGGTACTCTGGAAACACCATATATTTT	CSASTGYSGNTIYF
TRBV4-1	-	-	TRBJ1-2	TGCGCCAGCAGCCAAGAATCAGGGTTCAACTATGGCTACACCTTC	CASSQESGFNYGYTF
TRBV19	TRBD2	-	TRBJ2-1	TGTGCCAGTAGTATTAGAACCCTAGCGGGGGGCGATGAGCAGTTCTTC	CASSIRTLAGGDEQFF
TRBV2	-	-	TRBJ1-2	TGTGCCAGCAGTGAACAGGGGTCGGATGGCTACACCTTC	CASSEQGSDGYTF